This passage covers 12 T cell receptor beta chains from one sample sequenced in a study of OX40 agonist ivuxolimab in advanced cancers. TCRdb's copy holds only in-frame clones and misses some; the assay was immunoSEQ multiplex PCR. The sample has approximately 89,000 clones, around 88% seen once. Sequencing used CD4+ or CD8+ T cells sorted from blood, obtained in a trial of the OX40 agonist ivuxolimab. Receptors originate from an adult with an advanced solid tumor such as melanoma, head and neck, liver or kidney cancer.

The chain has TRBV29-1 and TRBJ2-7; D unresolved. The CDR3 consists of 13 residues. V was shortened by 6 bases and J by 4 bases, with 16 bases between the two germline ends. Per germline, CDR1 SQVTM and CDR2 ANQGSEA. The CDR3: CSVNTVHDYEQYF. Here the CDR3 DNA reads TGCAGCGTAAATACAGTTCATGATTACGAGCAGTACTTC.

This sequence joins TRBV10-3 and TRBJ1-1; D is ambiguous. V was pared by 4 bases and J by 1 base, with 7 bases between. CDR1 and CDR2 (germline): ENHRY, SYGVKD. The CDR3 totals 13 residues. CDR3 amino acids: CAISGGKNTEAFF. DNA of the CDR3: TGTGCCATCAGTGGTGGAAAGAACACTGAAGCTTTCTTT.

This clone was observed once. The chain couples TRBV7-2 to TRBJ2-5, with TRBD2 matching over 8 bases. The CDR3 is 16 residues long. V lost 1 base and J lost 2; bases outside the gene matches: 6. In germline, CDR1 is SGHTA, CDR2 FQGNSA. CDR3 in amino acids: CASSLGSTGGQETQYF. In DNA, the CDR3 is TGTGCCAGCAGCTTAGGATCAACGGGAGGGCAAGAGACCCAGTACTTC.

This clone was detected once. The chain uses TRBV2 and TRBJ1-2; D unresolved. The germline gives CDR1 SNHLY, CDR2 FYNNEI. The CDR3 runs to 12 residues. V dropped 6 bases and J dropped 4 bases, with 9 bases sitting between them. CDR3 DNA: TGTGCCAGCAGACTCGAGGGCTATGGCTACACCTTC. Translation gives CASRLEGYGYTF. The whole variable domain, remainder taken from reference TRBV2 and TRBJ1-2, is EPEVTQTPSHQVTQMGQEVILRCVPISNHLYFYWYRQILGQKVEFLVSFYNNEISEKSEIFDDQFSVERPDGSNFTLKIRSTKLEDSAMYFCASRLEGYGYTFGSGTRLTVV.

The chain carries TRBV6-1 and TRBJ1-5; the D gene is possibly TRBD1 (5 bases). This CDR3 has 12 amino acids. V shed 8 bases and J shed 6 bases, with 11 bases lying between them. Germline loops: CDR1 MNHNS, CDR2 SASEGT. In DNA form, the CDR3 reads TGTGCCAGCGTGGGGGGGGGTCAGCCCCAGCATTTT. Translated, it gives CASVGGGQPQHF.

This clone was observed once. This sequence joins TRBV19 and TRBJ1-1, with a weak D call TRBD1 (5 bases). Germline lookup yields CDR1 LNHDA and CDR2 SQIVND (reference sequence). The CDR3 is 15 amino acids. Trimming cost V 4 bases and J 1 base, with 13 bases left between them. CDR3 residues: CASSTPGPQNTEAFF. The CDR3 nucleotides read TGTGCCAGTAGTACACCGGGACCTCAGAACACTGAAGCTTTCTTT.

J is TRBJ1-2 and V is TRBV15; D ambiguous. With 2 bases removed from V and 7 bases from J, the gap between germline ends came to 11 bases. Germline assignment: CDR1 LNHNV and CDR2 YYDKDF (reference sequence). This CDR3 contains 13 residues. Here the CDR3 reads CATSRNQPIGYTF. CDR3 bases: TGTGCCACCAGCAGAAACCAGCCTATTGGCTACACCTTC.

V usage is TRBV7-2 and J usage is TRBJ2-3; D is possibly TRBD2 (6 bases). Trimming stripped 3 bases from V and 4 bases from J, with 17 bases between. This CDR3 has 16 residues. CDR1 is SGHTA, CDR2 FQGNSA, per germline. The DNA for the CDR3 is TGTGCCAGCAGCTTGTTTGGGGGAGGTCTGGCAGATACGCAGTATTTT. Residues: CASSLFGGGLADTQYF. Full variable domain (outside the CDR3, taken from reference TRBV7-2 and TRBJ2-3): GAGVSQSPSNKVTEKGKDVELRCDPISGHTALYWYRQSLGQGLEFLIYFQGNSAPDKSGLPSDRFSAERTGGSVSTLTIQRTQQEDSAVYLCASSLFGGGLADTQYFGPGTRLTVL.

This clone was observed a few times. The chain carries TRBV7-8 and TRBJ1-1, with no clear D. V was pared by 1 base and J by 7 bases, with 10 bases between. The CDR3 is made up of 13 amino acids. Germline V CDR1 and CDR2: SGHVS, FQNEAQ. CDR3 protein: CASSLEGIREAFF. CDR3 coding DNA: TGTGCCAGCAGCTTAGAGGGAATCCGTGAAGCTTTCTTT.

V and J are TRBV2 and TRBJ2-7; D is uncertain. Between the trimmed V and J ends, which lost 5 bases and 3 bases, there was a span of 5 bases. This CDR3 region has 11 residues. The germline V gene encodes CDR1 SNHLY and CDR2 FYNNEI. CDR3 bases: TGTGCCAGCAGTAGGGACTACGAGCAGTACTTC. Its translation is CASSRDYEQYF.

In this sample, this clone turned up once. J is TRBJ1-1 and V is TRBV11-1, with D uncertain. The germline V gene has CDR1 SGHAT and CDR2 FQDESV (reference sequence). This CDR3 region has 14 residues. The V and J ends lost 2 bases and 1 base respectively, with 8 bases between them. The CDR3 sequence is CASSLFRGNTEAFF. The CDR3 DNA sequence: TGTGCCAGCAGCTTATTTCGGGGGAACACTGAAGCTTTCTTT.

The V call is TRBV4-2, the J call TRBJ1-3; D unresolved. The CDR3 spans 16 residues. Germline values: CDR1 LGHNA, CDR2 YNFKEQ. V was clipped by 1 base and J by 7 bases, with 17 bases between them. CDR3 sequence: CASSQGAGISGNTIYF. The CDR3 DNA reads TGTGCCAGCAGCCAAGGTGCGGGGATTAGTGGCAACACCATATATTTT.